This entry is about one T cell receptor (beta chain). Antigen specificity is unknown. This specimen comes from a study of early T cells in non-severe SARS-CoV-2 infection. For the study at large: Sequenced bulk RNA came from whole blood that was unsorted, and chains were unpaired.

V gave up 0 bases and J gave up 4 bases, with 11 bases separating them. The germline V gene has CDR1 SGHTA and CDR2 FQGNSA. The CDR3 has 15 amino acids. Overall study results and limits: There was a bias toward anti-spike CD8 responses in VDJdb matching, which missed private and CD4 specificities.

Unique molecular identifiers were affixed to single, distinct cDNA molecules. TCRdb reprocessed the 5' RACE reads via MiXCR and lists one record per CDR3 protein. The sample lists under 85,000 distinct CDR3 sequences; around 13% were seen once. The sequenced sample was whole blood. The chain has TRBV7-2 and TRBJ2-3; no clear D. The receptor comes from an adult who was a healthcare worker with PCR-confirmed SARS-CoV-2 infection or an uninfected control (not recorded which). CDR3 loop: CASSLASLTSDTQYF. Here the CDR3 DNA reads TGTGCCAGCAGCTTAGCTAGTCTAACTTCAGATACGCAGTATTTT. The variable domain in full, with the rest retrieved from reference TRBV7-2 and TRBJ2-3, is GAGVSQSPSNKVTEKGKDVELRCDPISGHTALYWYRQSLGQGLEFLIYFQGNSAPDKSGLPSDRFSAERTGGSVSTLTIQRTQQEDSAVYLCASSLASLTSDTQYFGPGTRLTVL.